This TCR beta chain was recorded in a study of beta chain features in type 1 diabetes. General observations from the study: Amplification by PCR could prefer shorter templates, with the same effect in patients and controls. Within patients, naive, central memory and Treg TCRB repertoires seemed more similar than within healthy donors.

Reverse transcription of all isolated RNA meant that expressed TCRB transcripts were sequenced. The assay was immunoSEQ multiplex PCR, and TCRdb's table has in-frame clones only and misses some. The sample has 200,000 to 250,000 clones, over 8.5% seen once. Markers CD45RO/CCR7/CD25/CD127/CD95/CD27 served to sort CD4+ naive, central memory, regulatory and stem cell-like memory cells. The V gene's germline CDR1 is MRHNA and CDR2 SNTAGT. The CDR3 length is 13 residues. V lost 3 bases and J lost 6; bases outside the gene matches: 1. With respect to this clone: Its antigen is currently unknown.

The source of this sequence is a woman under 30 in good health. Sequencing was carried out using naive CD4+ T cells from blood. The V and J genes are TRBV6-4 and TRBJ2-7, with TRBD2 matching 11 bases. The CDR3 spells CASSELAGVEQYF. The CDR3 DNA follows: TGTGCCAGCAGTGAACTAGCGGGAGTCGAGCAGTACTTC.